This TCR beta chain derives from a study of shared clonotypes between healthy human individuals. Broader study findings: Richness estimates generally favored naive over memory subsets.

Per the authors' pipeline: Junction-only sequences produced by ImmunoSEQ had no quality scores, so filtering differed. Assay: immunoSEQ multiplex PCR; the TCRdb copy retains only in-frame clones and omits some. The V and J calls and clone size were taken over from that table, and D and trimming were inferred from the DNA. The sample has about 710,000 clones, around 77% seen once. Each donor was a Caucasian adult residing in Nashville, Tennessee. As for this clone: Its antigen is not known. This sample includes further DNA sequences coding for the same CDR3.

The ends lost 3 bases at V and 4 bases at J; junction bases unmatched: 3. The CDR3 is 13 residues long. The germline gives CDR1 SGHRS, CDR2 YFSETQ. This receptor was obtained from a woman in her thirties in good health. The sequencing sample was made of memory CD4+ T cells sorted from blood. Subset given: CD45RA-negative fraction. J is TRBJ2-7 and V is TRBV5-1, with 8 bases matching TRBD1. CDR3 region: CASSSGQGYEQYF. The CDR3 DNA is TGCGCCAGCAGCTCCGGACAGGGATACGAGCAGTACTTC. The entire variable domain, with the rest obtained from reference TRBV5-1 and TRBJ2-7, is as follows: KAGVTQTPRYLIKTRGQQVTLSCSPISGHRSVSWYQQTPGQGLQFLFEYFSETQRNKGNFPGRFSGRQFSNSRSEMNVSTLELGDSALYLCASSSGQGYEQYFGPGTRLTVT.